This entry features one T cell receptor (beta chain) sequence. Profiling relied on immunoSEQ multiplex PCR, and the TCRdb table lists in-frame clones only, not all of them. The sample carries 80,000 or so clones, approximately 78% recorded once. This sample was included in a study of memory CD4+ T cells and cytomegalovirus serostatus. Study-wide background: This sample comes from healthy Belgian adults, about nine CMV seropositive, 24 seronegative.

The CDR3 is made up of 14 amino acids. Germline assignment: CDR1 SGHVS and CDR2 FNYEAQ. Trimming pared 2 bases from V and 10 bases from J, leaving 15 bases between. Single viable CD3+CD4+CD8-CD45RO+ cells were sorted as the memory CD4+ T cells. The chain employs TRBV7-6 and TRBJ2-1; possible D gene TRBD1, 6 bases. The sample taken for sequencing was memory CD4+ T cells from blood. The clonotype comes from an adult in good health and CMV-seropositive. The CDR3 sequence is CASSLPSQGNEQFF. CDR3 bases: TGTGCCAGCAGCTTACCATCGCAGGGGAACGAGCAGTTCTTC. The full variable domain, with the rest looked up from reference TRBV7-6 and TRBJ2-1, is GAGVSQSPRYKVTKRGQDVALRCDPISGHVSLYWYRQALGQGPEFLTYFNYEAQQDKSGLPNDRFSAERPEGSISTLTIQRTEQRDSAMYRCASSLPSQGNEQFFGPGTRLTVL.